This TCR beta chain was captured by sequencing in a study of cytomegalovirus exposure and HLA in healthy donors. This CDR3 region has 13 residues. Looked up from germline, CDR1 is SGHTA and CDR2 is FQGNSA. The V and J ends lost 5 bases and 10 bases respectively, with 17 bases between them. This PCR relied on a set of 60 Vbeta primers and 13 Jbeta primers. This table comes from immunoSEQ multiplex PCR, and its TCRdb copy is limited to in-frame clones, with some not included. The sample records about 110,000 clones, about 75% being singletons. The clonotype comes from a male donor in good health and CMV-seropositive. The V and J genes are TRBV7-2 and TRBJ1-1, with no clear D. What was sequenced was PBMCs. The CDR3: CASSPDWEEGAFF. The CDR3 bases are TGTGCCAGCAGCCCCGACTGGGAAGAGGGAGCTTTCTTT.